These 28 T cell receptor beta chains were sequenced from one sample in a study of lymphopenia after photon versus proton radiotherapy. The method was immunoSEQ multiplex PCR; TCRdb's version includes in-frame clones alone and lacks a portion of them. Of 65,000 or so clones listed, approximately 86% were seen once; the top ten hold around 13%. The sequencing used peripheral blood, collected from a patient treated with proton-based radiotherapy. The receptors originated from a man aged 80 or over with esophageal cancer.

J is TRBJ1-1 and V is TRBV19, with TRBD1 as a possible D gene (5 bases). Per the germline V gene, CDR1 is LNHDA and CDR2 is SQIVND (reference sequence). This CDR3 spans 16 amino acids. V dropped 2 bases and J dropped 5 bases, with 18 bases sitting between them. This CDR3 is CASSIRGEAVPTEAFF. For the CDR3, the DNA is TGTGCCAGTAGTATACGGGGGGAGGCGGTTCCGACTGAAGCTTTCTTT.

The rearrangement joins TRBV7-9 to TRBJ2-3; 9 bases agree with TRBD2. Germline trimming cut 1 base from V and 0 bases from J; bases unmatched to any gene: 5. Per the germline V gene, CDR1 is SEHNR and CDR2 is FQNEAQ (reference sequence). This CDR3 comprises 17 residues. The CDR3 here is CASSLEITSGSTDTQYF. The CDR3 DNA is TGTGCCAGCAGCTTAGAGATCACTAGCGGGAGCACAGATACGCAGTATTTT.

The gene calls are TRBV19 and TRBJ2-3; D may be TRBD1 (6 bases). This CDR3 is built from 15 residues. Trimming stripped 8 bases from V and 8 bases from J, with 23 bases between. Germline V gene data show CDR1 as LNHDA and CDR2 as SQIVND (reference sequence). The CDR3 sequence: CASSSGTNLRATQYF. The CDR3 coding sequence is TGTGCCAGTTCCTCCGGGACAAATCTCAGGGCTACGCAGTATTTT.

The V and J genes are TRBV7-9 and TRBJ2-1, with no clear D. Germline V gene data show CDR1 as SEHNR and CDR2 as FQNEAQ (reference sequence). The CDR3 has 16 residues. V was trimmed by 6 bases and J by 0 bases, leaving 15 bases between them. The CDR3, as DNA: TGTGCCAGCAGTCCTACCTTCCGAGGCTCCTACAATGAGCAGTTCTTC. This encodes CASSPTFRGSYNEQFF. Full variable domain (remainder filled in from reference TRBV7-9 and TRBJ2-1): DTGVSQNPRHKITKRGQNVTFRCDPISEHNRLYWYRQTLGQGPEFLTYFQNEAQLEKSRLLSDRFSAERPKGSFSTLEIQRTEQGDSAMYLCASSPTFRGSYNEQFFGPGTRLTVL.

As regards this clone: At one of its ends the junction is not consistent with the germline gene, which may arise from a read error. The genes are TRBV5-1 and TRBJ1-2; TRBD1 is a possible D gene (5 bases). Germline assignment: CDR1 SGHRS and CDR2 YFSETQ. The CDR3 has 12 residues. The CDR3 is CASSLDGDSNLF. CDR3 DNA: TGCGCCAGCAGCTTGGATGGGGACTCAAACCTTTTC.

This chain connects TRBV4-3 to TRBJ2-7, with 8 nucleotides matching TRBD2. CDR1 is LGHNA and CDR2 is YSLEER in the germline V gene. After removal of 1 base from V and 2 bases from J, the junction contained 4 bases not matched to a gene. There are 15 residues in the CDR3. The chain's CDR3 is CASSQAREGTYEQYF. The CDR3 bases are TGCGCCAGCAGCCAAGCCCGGGAGGGGACCTACGAGCAGTACTTC.

As concerns this clone: This sample also contains other DNA sequences that code for the same CDR3. The chain couples TRBV7-9 to TRBJ1-3, with D perhaps TRBD1 (6 bases). This CDR3 has 16 amino acids. Germline loops: CDR1 SEHNR, CDR2 FQNEAQ (reference sequence). V lost 1 base, J lost 2 bases, and 12 bases lay in between. The CDR3 here is CASSLVSGTTGNTIYF. CDR3 bases: TGTGCCAGCAGCTTAGTCTCCGGGACAACTGGAAACACCATATATTTT.

The V gene is TRBV27, the J gene TRBJ1-2; D might be TRBD1 (6 bases). There are 14 residues in the CDR3. Deletions cut 6 bases from V and 4 bases from J, with 15 bases between. Germline V CDR1 and CDR2: MNHEY, SMNVEV (reference sequence). CDR3 DNA: TGTGCCAGCAGATTTACACAGGGCCGCTATGGCTACACCTTC. The encoded protein is CASRFTQGRYGYTF.

This clone was detected a few times. The CDR3 sequence is CASSLGRENEKLFF. The CDR3 DNA follows: TGTGCCAGCAGCTTAGGGAGGGAGAATGAAAAACTGTTTTTT. J is TRBJ1-4 and V is TRBV7-9; no reliable D call. Germline CDR1 reads SEHNR; CDR2 reads FQNEAQ (reference sequence). The ends were cut back, 1 base at V and 5 bases at J, with 8 bases in the middle. CDR3 length equals 14 residues.

The chain employs TRBV30 and TRBJ1-2, with D perhaps TRBD1 (6 bases). Germline CDR1 and CDR2: GTSNPN and SVGIG (reference sequence). The CDR3 is made up of 14 amino acids. V was cut by 6 bases and J by 5 bases, with 19 bases left in between. The CDR3 loop is CACLPEGVGYGYTF. The CDR3, as DNA: TGTGCCTGCCTACCCGAGGGGGTCGGTTATGGCTACACCTTC.

This clone was observed a single time. J is TRBJ2-5 and V is TRBV6-5; 10 nucleotides agree with TRBD1. The CDR3 covers 12 residues. Trimming at V came to 6 bases and at J to 5 bases, leaving 0 bases not matched to a gene. Per germline, CDR1 MNHEY and CDR2 SVGAGI. CDR3 in amino acids: CASRDRGETQYF. The CDR3 nucleotides read TGTGCCAGCAGGGACAGGGGGGAGACCCAGTACTTC.

The V and J genes are TRBV5-1 and TRBJ2-2; 8 bases match TRBD1. This CDR3 is 15 amino acids long. The V and J ends lost 2 bases and 3 bases, in that order; junction bases with no gene match: 3. Per the germline V gene, CDR1 is SGHRS and CDR2 is YFSETQ. CDR3 nucleotides: TGCGCCAGCAGCTTAGACAGGGGCTACACCGGGGAGCTGTTTTTT. This translates into CASSLDRGYTGELFF.

This clone was recorded once. This rearrangement joins TRBV9 to TRBJ1-1; D gene uncertain. The CDR3 extends over 13 amino acids. Germline lookup yields CDR1 SGDLS and CDR2 YYNGEE. V lost 7 bases to trimming and J lost 0 bases, with 10 bases between them. The CDR3 protein is CASSQALNTEAFF. Written as DNA, the CDR3 is TGTGCCAGCTCGCAGGCCTTGAACACTGAAGCTTTCTTT.

The chain is built from TRBV2 and TRBJ2-7; D not resolved. V lost 6 bases and J 7 bases, leaving 7 bases between the germline ends. The germline V gene encodes CDR1 SNHLY and CDR2 FYNNEI. This CDR3 comprises 10 residues. The CDR3 protein is CASSEVEQYF. In DNA, the CDR3 is TGTGCCAGCAGCGAGGTTGAGCAGTACTTC.

The rearrangement links TRBV25-1 to TRBJ2-3, with 11 bases fitting TRBD1. V dropped 5 bases and J dropped 5; count of bases not matched to a gene: 12. The CDR3 contains 17 residues. Germline V gene data show CDR1 as MGHDK and CDR2 as SYGVNS. CDR3 sequence: CASSRRDRGNRGDTQYF. The DNA for the CDR3 is TGTGCCAGCAGTCGCCGGGACAGGGGGAATCGGGGAGATACGCAGTATTTT.

This rearrangement joins TRBV4-1 to TRBJ2-4, with 12 bases matching TRBD2. Germline loops: CDR1 MGHRA, CDR2 YSYEKL. V shed 0 bases and J 4 bases; nucleotides not matched to a gene: 4. The CDR3 has 17 residues. The CDR3 DNA reads TGCGCCAGCAGCCAAGAACGACTAGCGGGGGAAAAAAACATTCAGTACTTC. It translates to CASSQERLAGEKNIQYF.

The chain employs TRBV27 and TRBJ2-5, with 8 bases matching TRBD2. The J segment lost 4 bases and the V segment lost 4 bases, leaving 5 bases of the junction unmatched. Germline V gives CDR1 MNHEY, CDR2 SMNVEV (reference sequence). This CDR3 has 14 amino acids. The CDR3 coding sequence is TGTGCCAGCAGTTCCCGGGGGGGGAGAGAGACCCAGTACTTC. Protein product: CASSSRGGRETQYF.

The chain is built from TRBV5-1 and TRBJ2-3; TRBD2 might be the D (5 bases). Trimming took 9 bases from V and 6 from J, leaving 23 bases between them. Germline V gene data show CDR1 as SGHRS and CDR2 as YFSETQ. This CDR3 has 15 residues. CDR3 protein: CATTIWGEPGDTQYF. CDR3 bases: TGCGCCACTACGATTTGGGGAGAACCCGGGGATACGCAGTATTTT.

This clone was picked up one time. The chain joins TRBV11-2 to TRBJ2-2; perhaps TRBD2 as D (6 bases). The CDR3 extends over 17 amino acids. CDR1 SGHAT and CDR2 FQNNGV come from the germline V gene. V gave up 5 bases and J gave up 7 bases, with 23 bases separating them. The CDR3 DNA follows: TGTGCCAGCAGCCCACGGTTGCGGGGAAAAGGAGACGGGGAGCTGTTTTTT. This translates into CASSPRLRGKGDGELFF.

The chain links TRBV6-6 to TRBJ1-2; D might be TRBD1 (5 bases). Germline CDR1 MNHNY, CDR2 SVGAGI (reference sequence). Between the trimmed V and J ends, which lost 3 bases and 4 bases, there was a span of 18 bases. The CDR3 runs 16 residues. The CDR3 here is CASSYPGRPGAYGYTF. The CDR3 DNA follows: TGTGCCAGCAGTTATCCAGGACGCCCCGGGGCCTATGGCTACACCTTC.

This chain joins TRBV2 and TRBJ2-3; the D call may be TRBD1 or TRBD2 (5 bases each). The CDR3 sequence is 17 residues long. CDR1 is SNHLY, CDR2 FYNNEI, per germline. V lost 6 bases, J lost 6 bases, and 25 bases lay in between. CDR3 amino acids: CASSGALGRLLPDTQYF. The CDR3 DNA is TGTGCCAGCAGCGGAGCTCTGGGACGCTTACTCCCGGATACGCAGTATTTT.

To note about this clone: The sample contains more than one DNA sequence encoding this CDR3. V is TRBV5-6 and J is TRBJ2-1; 11 bases map to TRBD2. Germline lookup yields CDR1 SGHDT and CDR2 YYEEEE. After removal of 2 bases from V and 6 bases from J, the junction contained 4 bases not matched to a gene. The CDR3 is 15 residues long. CDR3 nucleotide sequence: TGTGCCAGCAGCTTTAGACTAGCGGGGACCAATGAGCAGTTCTTC. Amino acid sequence: CASSFRLAGTNEQFF.

The J gene is TRBJ1-5, the V gene TRBV7-2, with TRBD1 matching 7 bases. Germline CDR1 is SGHTA and CDR2 is FQGNSA. This CDR3 has 15 amino acids. V lost 6 bases to trimming and J lost 2 bases; unmatched junction nucleotides: 7. The CDR3 spells CASSQGGSGNQPQHF. CDR3 DNA sequence: TGTGCCAGCAGTCAGGGGGGCTCGGGCAATCAGCCCCAGCATTTT.

The chain joins TRBV4-3 to TRBJ1-5; D is unclear. CDR1 is LGHNA and CDR2 is YSLEER in the germline V gene. CDR3 length: 15 amino acids. Trimming cost V 1 base and J 0 bases, with 7 bases left between them. CDR3 sequence reads: CASSQVFDSNQPQHF. CDR3 nucleotide sequence: TGCGCCAGCAGCCAAGTGTTTGATAGCAATCAGCCCCAGCATTTT.

The CDR3 here is CASSPRGKELFF. The CDR3 nucleotides are TGCGCCAGCAGCCCGAGGGGGAAAGAACTGTTTTTT. This chain joins TRBV5-1 and TRBJ1-4; D is possibly TRBD1 (6 bases). V was pared by 4 bases and J by 12 bases, with 13 bases between. Germline V gene lookup returns CDR1 SGHRS and CDR2 YFSETQ. This CDR3 spans 12 amino acids. The full variable domain, its missing parts supplied by reference TRBV5-1 and TRBJ1-4, is KAGVTQTPRYLIKTRGQQVTLSCSPISGHRSVSWYQQTPGQGLQFLFEYFSETQRNKGNFPGRFSGRQFSNSRSEMNVSTLELGDSALYLCASSPRGKELFFGSGTQLSVL.

The gene calls are TRBV19 and TRBJ1-5, with no clear D. There are 15 residues in the CDR3. With 5 bases removed from V and 7 bases from J, the gap between germline ends came to 18 bases. Germline loops: CDR1 LNHDA, CDR2 SQIVND (reference sequence). CDR3 DNA: TGTGCCAGTAGTGCCCAGACCTCTCCCCGACAGCCCCAGCATTTT. This translates into CASSAQTSPRQPQHF.

The chain employs TRBV5-8 and TRBJ2-1; D ambiguous. V lost 2 bases and J 4 bases, leaving 4 bases between the germline ends. The CDR3 contains 12 residues. Germline CDR1 and CDR2: SGHTS and YDEGEE. In nucleotides, the CDR3 is TGTGCCAGCAGCTTTGTGTACAATGAGCAGTTCTTC. Translated, it gives CASSFVYNEQFF.

V gene TRBV27 combines with J gene TRBJ2-7; D possibly corresponds to TRBD2 (5 bases). V lost 8 bases to trimming and J lost 6 bases, with 8 bases between them. The CDR3 has 10 amino acids. Germline V lookup: CDR1 MNHEY, CDR2 SMNVEV (reference sequence). Written as DNA, the CDR3 is TGTGCCAGCCCCGGGGTCGAGCAGTACTTC. Translating gives CASPGVEQYF.